The entry below gives a single T cell receptor beta chain sequence along with its context. The antigen is undetermined. Produced via immunoSEQ multiplex PCR; TCRdb's table is partial and in-frame only. This table holds 400,000 to 450,000 clones, about nine tenths found once. This sample was included in a study of Ad26.COV2.S vaccination and SARS-CoV-2 variants. Study-wide results and limits: Considerable breadth of spike-specific CD8+ and CD4+ T cell responses has reportedly been documented following vaccination. Recipients of vaccine and of placebo showed similar breadth of their non-spike TCR repertoires.

Specified treatment: around 19 received Ad26.COV2.S at low or high dose, single or two shots; 5 received placebo; per-sample allocation not given. The samples were gathered on day 63 after the first injection of vaccine or placebo. This CDR3 is 14 amino acids long. V dropped 7 bases and J dropped 0; count of bases not matched to a gene: 4. In germline, CDR1 is SNHLY, CDR2 FYNNEI. The chain has TRBV2 and TRBJ2-5, with 8 bases fitting TRBD2. The source of this sequence is a person between 18 and 65 years old who received the Ad26.COV2.S COVID-19 vaccine or a placebo. The sequenced sample was peripheral blood, obtained in a trial of Ad26.COV2.S vaccine versus placebo. Written as DNA, the CDR3 is TGTGCCAGCACGACTAGCGCCTACCAAGAGACCCAGTACTTC. It encodes CASTTSAYQETQYF.